This paragraph covers one T cell receptor (beta chain) sequence. The antigen remains undetermined. This specimen belongs to a study of T-cell memory formation after mild COVID-19. The ends lost 3 bases at V and 2 bases at J; junction bases unmatched: 1. CDR1 SGHAT and CDR2 FQNNGV come from the germline V gene. This CDR3 spans 15 amino acids. Notes on the study in general: Contracting clones localized mainly to CM and EM when CD4+ and mainly to EMRA when CD8+. Clones contracting over day 15 to 85 were CD4/CD8 balanced, with later expanders leaning CD4+.

Using constant-segment primers, 5'RACE produced TCR alpha and TCR beta cDNA libraries carrying sample barcodes and UMIs. TCRdb redid the calling of the 5' RACE reads with MiXCR, one entry per CDR3 protein. In the table there are under 300,000 distinct CDR3 sequences, approximately 19% of which are singletons. The sequence derives from a man younger than 30 who had mild COVID-19 (a few samples of this study predate the infection). Cell type and time point are not known. Sequencing was performed on PBMCs or a T cell subset sorted from them (not recorded which). The chain couples TRBV11-2 to TRBJ2-1; 10 nucleotides align to TRBD1. The CDR3 coding sequence is TGTGCCAGCAGCTTCGGACAGGGGGCCTACAATGAGCAGTTCTTC. Its protein is CASSFGQGAYNEQFF.